The entry below describes one T cell receptor beta chain. Its antigen remains unidentified. The data were obtained in a study of CXCR3-negative and CXCR3-positive naive CD8 T cells. Overall study results and limits: High diversity, comparable across both naive subsets, contrasted with much lower diversity in memory CD8+ cells.

In triplicate, each CD8+ T cell subset was sorted at 300,000 to 350,000 cells per replicate. CD45RO-CCR7+CD27+CD95- defined naive CD8+ T cells. This CDR3 is built from 11 residues. Germline V lookup: CDR1 SGHNT, CDR2 YYREEE (reference sequence). All TRB cDNA libraries came from 5' RACE performed with UMI labels. TCRdb re-called the 5' RACE reads and shows each CDR3 protein once, DNA omitted. The listing records about 90,000 distinct CDR3 sequences. The specimen was naive CXCR3- CD8+ T cells from blood. The subset was: CD45RO-CCR7+CD27+CD95- naive CD8+ T cells lacking CXCR3 (TNR3-). The chain links TRBV5-4 to TRBJ1-1. The sequence was collected from a human donor in good health. Some clones in this sample may be carry-over from other donors' samples. CDR3 protein: CASSGETEAFF.